This note documents a single T cell receptor (beta chain) sequence. This CDR3 has 14 amino acids. The germline V gene has CDR1 MNHEY and CDR2 SVGEGT. Trimming cost V 6 bases and J 6 bases; bases outside gene matches: 4. These data come from a study of blood T cell repertoires in COVID-19. The repertoire was sequenced with immunoSEQ multiplex PCR; TCRdb's copy has only in-frame clones and lacks some. The sample shows about 170,000 clones, about 83% of them seen only once. The chain employs TRBV6-2 or TRBV6-3 and TRBJ2-1, with 11 bases fitting TRBD1. The sequenced sample was PBMCs or T cells enriched from blood (not recorded which). The source is a woman in her fifties or sixties in a cohort exposed to, infected with or recovered from COVID-19 (not recorded which). CDR3 nucleotide sequence: TGTGCCAGCAGCACTGGACAGGGGGCCAATGAGCAGTTCTTC. It specifies CASSTGQGANEQFF.